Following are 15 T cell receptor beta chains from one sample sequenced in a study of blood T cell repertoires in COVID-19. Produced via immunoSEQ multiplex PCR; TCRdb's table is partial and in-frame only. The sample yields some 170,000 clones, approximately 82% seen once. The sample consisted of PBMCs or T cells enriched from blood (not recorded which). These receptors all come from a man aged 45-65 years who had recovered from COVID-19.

In DNA, the CDR3 is TGTGCCAGCAGTAAGGACAGGGTTAGCACAGATACGCAGTATTTT. This gives the protein CASSKDRVSTDTQYF. This chain uses TRBV6-1 with TRBJ2-3, with TRBD1 matching over 8 bases. V shed 5 bases and J 0 bases; nucleotides not matched to a gene: 4. CDR3 length: 15 residues. Germline CDR1 is MNHNS and CDR2 is SASEGT.

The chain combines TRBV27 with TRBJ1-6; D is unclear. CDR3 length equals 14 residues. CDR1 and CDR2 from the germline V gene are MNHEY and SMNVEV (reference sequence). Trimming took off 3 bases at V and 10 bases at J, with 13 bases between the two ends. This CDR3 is CASSFLTAGSPLHF. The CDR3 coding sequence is TGTGCCAGCAGTTTCCTGACTGCGGGATCACCCCTCCACTTT.

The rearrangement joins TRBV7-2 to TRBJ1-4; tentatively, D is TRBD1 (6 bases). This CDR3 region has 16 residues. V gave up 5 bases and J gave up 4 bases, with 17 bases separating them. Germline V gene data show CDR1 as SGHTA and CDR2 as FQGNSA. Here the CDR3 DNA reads TGTGCCAGCAGCAGAAGCAGGACAGAAGATAATGAAAAACTGTTTTTT. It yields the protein CASSRSRTEDNEKLFF.

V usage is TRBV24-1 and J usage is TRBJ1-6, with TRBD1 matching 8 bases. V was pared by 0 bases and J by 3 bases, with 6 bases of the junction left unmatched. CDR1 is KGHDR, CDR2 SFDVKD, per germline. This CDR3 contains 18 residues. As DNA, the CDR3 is TGTGCCACCAGTGATTTGTGGCAGGGGGCGATCTATAATTCACCCCTCCACTTT. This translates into CATSDLWQGAIYNSPLHF.

Here the CDR3 reads CAISEEQGYGYTF. In DNA, the CDR3 is TGTGCCATCAGTGAGGAACAGGGGTACGGCTACACCTTC. V and J are TRBV10-3 and TRBJ1-2; 7 bases are a match to TRBD1. CDR3 length: 13 residues. Looked up from germline, CDR1 is ENHRY and CDR2 is SYGVKD. The ends lost 2 bases at V and 8 bases at J; junction bases unmatched: 5.

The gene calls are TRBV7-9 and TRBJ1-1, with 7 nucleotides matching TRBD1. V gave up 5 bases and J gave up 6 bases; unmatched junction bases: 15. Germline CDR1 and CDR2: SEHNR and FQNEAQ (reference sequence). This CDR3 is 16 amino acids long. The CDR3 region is CASSSLGQQGSAEAFF. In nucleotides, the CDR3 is TGTGCCAGCAGCAGTTTGGGGCAACAGGGGAGCGCTGAAGCTTTCTTT.

As DNA, the CDR3 is TGTGCCAGCAGTTACGCCAGGAACACTGAAGCTTTCTTT. This sequence encodes CASSYARNTEAFF. The V call is TRBV6-5, the J call TRBJ1-1; unclear D gene. V was clipped by 2 bases and J by 1 base, with 5 bases between them. The germline gives CDR1 MNHEY, CDR2 SVGAGI. This CDR3 is 13 amino acids long.

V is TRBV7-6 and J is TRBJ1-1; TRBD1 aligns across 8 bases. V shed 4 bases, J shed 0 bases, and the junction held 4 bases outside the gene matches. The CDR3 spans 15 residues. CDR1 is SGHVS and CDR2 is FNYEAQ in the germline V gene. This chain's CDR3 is CASSYGTGVNTEAFF. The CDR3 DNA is TGTGCCAGCAGCTACGGGACAGGAGTGAACACTGAAGCTTTCTTT.

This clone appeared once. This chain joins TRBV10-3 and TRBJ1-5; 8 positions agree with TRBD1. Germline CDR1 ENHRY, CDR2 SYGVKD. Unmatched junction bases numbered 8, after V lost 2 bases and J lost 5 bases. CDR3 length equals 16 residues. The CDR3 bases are TGTGCCATCAGTGAGCAGGGCGACAGGGGCGATCAGCCCCAGCATTTT. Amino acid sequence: CAISEQGDRGDQPQHF.

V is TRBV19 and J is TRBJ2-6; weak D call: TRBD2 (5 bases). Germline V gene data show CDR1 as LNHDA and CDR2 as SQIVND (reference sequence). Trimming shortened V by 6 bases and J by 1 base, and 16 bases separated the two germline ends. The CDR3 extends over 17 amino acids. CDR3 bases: TGTGCCAGTAGGGGCGGAGGAGGAGTTTCTGGGGCCAACGTCCTGACTTTC. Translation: CASRGGGGVSGANVLTF. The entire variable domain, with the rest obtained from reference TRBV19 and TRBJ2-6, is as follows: DGGITQSPKYLFRKEGQNVTLSCEQNLNHDAMYWYRQDPGQGLRLIYYSQIVNDFQKGDIAEGYSVSREKKESFPLTVTSAQKNPTAFYLCASRGGGGVSGANVLTFGAGSRLTVL.

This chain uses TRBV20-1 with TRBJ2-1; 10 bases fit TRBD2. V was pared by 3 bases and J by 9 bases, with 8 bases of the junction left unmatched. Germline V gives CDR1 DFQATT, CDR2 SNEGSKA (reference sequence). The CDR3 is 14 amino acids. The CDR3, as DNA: TGCAGTGCTAGTTCCCCTAGCGGGGGTAGTGAGCAGTTCTTC. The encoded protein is CSASSPSGGSEQFF.

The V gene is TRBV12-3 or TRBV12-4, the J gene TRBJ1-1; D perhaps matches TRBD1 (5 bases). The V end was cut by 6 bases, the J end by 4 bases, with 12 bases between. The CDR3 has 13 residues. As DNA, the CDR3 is TGTGCCAGCAGCCTCTCGGGGGGCACTGAAGCTTTCTTT. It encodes CASSLSGGTEAFF.

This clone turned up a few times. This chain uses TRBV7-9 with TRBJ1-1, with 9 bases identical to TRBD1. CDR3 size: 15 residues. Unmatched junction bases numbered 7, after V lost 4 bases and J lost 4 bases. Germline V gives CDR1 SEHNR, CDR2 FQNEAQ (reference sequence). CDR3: CASSSQQGATTEAFF. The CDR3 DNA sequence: TGTGCCAGCAGCTCGCAACAGGGGGCTACCACTGAAGCTTTCTTT. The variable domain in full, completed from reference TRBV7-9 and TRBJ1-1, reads DTGVSQNPRHKITKRGQNVTFRCDPISEHNRLYWYRQTLGQGPEFLTYFQNEAQLEKSRLLSDRFSAERPKGSFSTLEIQRTEQGDSAMYLCASSSQQGATTEAFFGQGTRLTVV.

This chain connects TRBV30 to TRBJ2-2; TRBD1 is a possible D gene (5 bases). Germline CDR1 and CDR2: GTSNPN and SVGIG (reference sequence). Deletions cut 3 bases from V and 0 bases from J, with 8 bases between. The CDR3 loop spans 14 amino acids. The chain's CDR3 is CAWSRTTNTGELFF. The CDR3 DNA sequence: TGTGCCTGGAGCAGGACAACGAACACCGGGGAGCTGTTTTTT. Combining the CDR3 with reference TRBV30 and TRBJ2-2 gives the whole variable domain SQTIHQWPATLVQPVGSPLSLECTVEGTSNPNLYWYRQAAGRGLQLLFYSVGIGQISSEVPQNLSASRPQDRQFILSSKKLLLSDSGFYLCAWSRTTNTGELFFGEGSRLTVL.

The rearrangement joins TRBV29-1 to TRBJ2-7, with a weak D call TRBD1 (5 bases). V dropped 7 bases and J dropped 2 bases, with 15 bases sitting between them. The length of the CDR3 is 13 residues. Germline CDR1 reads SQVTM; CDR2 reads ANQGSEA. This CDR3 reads CSAQGLLTYEQYF. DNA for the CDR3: TGCAGCGCGCAGGGATTACTGACCTACGAGCAGTACTTC.